This T cell receptor beta chain was documented in a study of cytomegalovirus exposure and HLA in healthy donors (dated by TCRdb to the late 2010s). In the study overall: An earlier analysis of approximately 550 of the donors reported 250 to 350 Gb of sequence data and some 100 million unique TCR beta sequences from 190 million or so T cells. An early release that covered 640 HLA-typed donors contained 250 to 350 gigabases of sequencing data and tens of millions of unique TCR sequences. Among the roughly 430 genotyped donors, 81% belonged to the genetic ancestry cluster associated with self-reported Caucasian donors. The study aimed to test whether cataloging public T cell receptors could reveal signatures of past pathogen exposure. Using immunosequencing, the study profiled T cell repertoires from 500 to 800 subjects and related those repertoires to cytomegalovirus serostatus. Besides the first cohort of 666 subjects, a separate validation cohort made up of roughly 120 different subjects was used. To predict cytomegalovirus infection status, the study combined high-throughput TCR immunosequencing, statistical association of individual TCRs with disease status, and machine learning. A later analysis re-analyzed previously published TCR beta repertoires from 666 donors and added high-resolution HLA genotyping to study TCR occurrence patterns. The later analysis used no new phenotypic data to find candidate immune exposures, relying instead on TCR beta sequences and their occurrence across donors. An earlier analysis of 587 of the donors used high-throughput TCR beta sequencing to judge whether each TCR beta V gene segment behaved as functional or pseudogenic. Donor age, sex, ethnicity and CMV serostatus were compiled together with the repertoire data. A later genetic analysis took genome-wide SNP genotypes for about three fifths of the 666 donors and used that subset as a discovery cohort. Every repertoire in the discovery cohort had been generated on one and the same sequencing platform. Class I and class II HLA loci were covered by the typing at four-digit resolution. Typing coverage varied by locus: 629-630 donors for A, B, C, DRB1 and DQB1; about 520 for DQA1; over 600 for DPA1; under 490 for DPB1. About 5 DR-DQ haplotypes were handled as single units for association and clustering, since linkage in the cohort was strong. On average, roughly 240,000 unique TCR beta nucleotide sequences were sequenced per donor among 398 genotyped donors of the cohort, with roughly 19% of those sequences being non-productive. Broader findings and caveats from the paper: The 87-base-pair reads could not distinguish some IMGT-functional V segments, including TRBV6-2 and TRBV6-3, so those segments were excluded. In both the original and validation cohorts, the classifier was reported to diagnose cytomegalovirus status with high specificity and sensitivity. In a later analysis, 15,000 to 20,000 TCR beta sequences were associated with specific HLA alleles at a false discovery rate of 0.05. When HLA alleles, especially DR and DQ, strongly co-occurred, TCR associations were difficult to assign to individual alleles. A cluster of highly shared sequence variants was judged likely to be a technical artifact of the sequencing pipeline. It was suggested by the authors that the approach could potentially be generalized to other disease states and immunological phenotypes. The only immune exposure information available for the cohort was CMV serostatus. A later analysis found that TCR association rates varied across HLA loci, with DRB1 alleles showing the most associated TCRs and HLA-C alleles the fewest. Most CMV-associated TCR beta chains appeared to be HLA-restricted in a later analysis, and the HLA associations seemed to be driven largely by CMV exposure. Correlated functional status among segregating V segments might reflect linkage disequilibrium, but an unknown experimental factor could not be ruled out. Across donors, most TCR sequences were observed very rarely, whereas some public TCRs were present in many individuals. A further reported finding was that TCR beta sequences accurately predicted the HLA-A and HLA-B alleles for most subjects in the first cohort. Because HLA typing was missing for some donors at each locus, association tests included only the typed subset. A later analysis reported that several top co-occurrence clusters appeared linked to parvovirus B19, influenza, CMV and Epstein-Barr virus. In a later genetic analysis, fewer N-insertions in productive TCRs were reported among donors in an Asian-associated ancestry cluster than the roughly 640-donor mean. A later analysis found that HLA-associated TCR beta chains were more clonally expanded and had lower generation probabilities than equally common non-associated chains. This cohort had only TCR beta chains sequenced, and the lack of alpha or paired-chain data limited which features could be detected. Presence/absence analyses assumed roughly uniform sequencing depth across donors, an assumption that may not hold. A later genetic analysis associated a missense DCLRE1C variant with V-gene and J-gene trimming of TCR beta chains, and an independent cohort replicated the association. An earlier analysis of 450 to 750 of the donors showed that most TCR beta V segments appeared in productive rearrangements either about 87% or about 30% of the time, which broadly matched IMGT annotations. In vitro tests confirmed that three of the cytomegalovirus-associated TCR beta chains recognize cytomegalovirus antigens. A total of fewer than 200 TCR beta chains were listed by the study as associated with cytomegalovirus. Because counts were too low, about 15 rarely observed V segments, including chromosome 9 orphons, were left out of the earlier analysis of 500 to 750 of the donors.

Turning to this clone: The specificity of this receptor is unknown. No base quality values were provided; no much bigger clone lies one nucleotide off.

Library construction relied on the immunoSEQ multiplex PCR assay. For the multiplex PCR, a mixture combining 60 forward primers for TCR Vbeta segments and 13 reverse primers for TCR Jbeta segments was used. The CDR3 region of rearranged TCR beta genes was amplified from genomic DNA by a multiplex PCR assay. The amplified TCR beta libraries were sequenced on the Illumina HiSeq System as 87-base-pair reads. In the original analysis: A later analysis counted 65 million to 90 million unique TCR beta chains across the 600 to 850 repertoires, and approximately 11 million of these chains were shared by at least two donors. A nearest-neighbor algorithm error-corrected the raw reads and collapsed the reads into unique sequences, merging closely related sequences to remove PCR and sequencing errors. To assign V, D and J gene segments, CDR3 sequences were aligned to IMGT reference sequences. Each retained sequence needed at least a six-nucleotide match to both a V gene segment and a J gene segment. Rearrangements were called productive when the CDR3 lacked stop codons and stayed in frame with V and J; all others were non-productive. CDR3 was defined according to IMGT convention as the region running from the second conserved V-encoded cysteine to the conserved J-encoded phenylalanine. The earlier analysis of 500 to 650 of the donors excluded any sequence lacking an unambiguous match to a single V gene segment. In an earlier analysis of 450 to 750 of the donors, a V segment was called functional when productive rearrangements were above 56.7%, and segregating when the standard deviation between donors exceeded 5%. A statistical classification framework was developed to diagnose cytomegalovirus status using the catalog of TCR beta chain sequences. V and J gene assignment, in a later analysis, came from comparing TCR nucleotide sequences with IMGT/GENE-DB human TR gene sequences. A later analysis assigned CDR3 sequences and most-parsimonious VDJ recombination scenarios with the TCRdist pipeline. In a later analysis, every TCR beta chain was defined by the combination of its CDR3 amino acid sequence and its V-gene family, and reads without a unique V-gene family were dropped. A later analysis removed 600 or so highly shared, low-generation-probability nucleotide sequences to deal with suspected cross-contamination and a sequencing artifact. A later analysis calculated a clonal expansion index for each public chain from normalized within-repertoire ranks of inferred template counts. A later analysis computed generation probabilities with a VDJ recombination model fitted to out-of-frame rearrangements, and checked the results against IGoR. In a later analysis, TCR-TCR, TCR-HLA and TCR-CMV co-occurrence was scored with hypergeometric tests, and a repertoire-size bias correction was applied to TCR pairs. False discovery rates were estimated in a later analysis by permuting HLA or CMV assignments 20 times. In a later analysis, co-occurring TCRs were grouped using DBSCAN, with TCRdist sequence similarity added in when clustering inside HLA-allele-positive subsets. Repertoires with fewer than 30,000 or more than 120,000 public chains were left out of co-occurrence clustering, as were a handful of repertoires with anomalous nucleotide sharing. TCRdb obtained this table from immuneACCESS and retained in-frame rearrangements with V and J assigned. These tables miss some clones; where compared with another copy, unresolved V genes account for less than half of the shortfall, and the remainder is unexplained. The D gene and trimming were derived from the DNA, and the V and J assignments and clone size from that table. For this sample the table gives approximately 190,000 clones, of which about 86% were detected only once. The ten largest clones take up roughly 2.1% of the sample.

Reading the germline V gene (reference sequence) gives CDR1 SGHNT and CDR2 YYREEE. Taken from cysteine to phenylalanine, the CDR3 has 13 residues. Kept here is only the CDR3 DNA, which spans 39 bases and is read in frame from base 1. The cohort consisted of 650 to 850 healthy bone marrow donors. All cohort members were sampled while nominally healthy, although unrecorded immune exposures were likely present. The donor tested CMV seropositive and was one of the 289 seropositive cohort members. A peripheral blood sample was collected from each donor, and TCR beta sequencing was performed on peripheral blood mononuclear cells. Genomic DNA extraction from the blood cell samples was performed with the Qiagen DNeasy Blood Extraction Kit.

The sequence was obtained from a woman aged 18-35 years in good health and CMV-seropositive. The chain employs TRBV5-4 and TRBJ2-5; the best D guess is TRBD1, with 5 bases matching. With the DNA end fitting TRBJ2-7 better, the J assignment may be wrong. Sequencing was performed on PBMCs. The DNA sequence follows: TGTGCCAGCAGCAGGGGTCAGCCCTACGAGCAGTACTTC. The resulting protein is CASSRGQPYEQYF.